The following is a T cell receptor beta chain sequence with its context. The antigen remains undetermined. Mismatch with germline at one junction end may stem from a read error. This sample stems from a study of cytomegalovirus exposure and HLA in healthy donors. Study findings and constraints: It was taken for granted in presence/absence analyses that sequencing depth across donors was roughly uniform. A prior analysis recorded that most TCR beta V segments were productive about 90% or about 30% of the time.

In the PCR, 60 Vbeta and 13 Jbeta primers were used. Here immunoSEQ multiplex PCR was the method, and the copy in TCRdb shows in-frame clones only, minus some. The profile shows roughly 120,000 clones, around 67% of them singletons. Sequenced sample: PBMCs. This TCR was recovered from a woman aged 40 to 55 in good health and CMV-seronegative.

The CDR3 region is CASSQDNTVELFF. CDR3 DNA: TGCGCCAGCAGCCAAGATAACACCGTGGAGCTGTTTTTT. The rearrangement links TRBV4-3 to TRBJ2-2; no reliable D call. Germline V gives CDR1 LGHNA, CDR2 YSLEER. This CDR3 is 13 amino acids long.